The 23 T cell receptor beta chains below were found in one sample sequenced in a study of neurological immune-mediated disorders. TCRdb independently ran MiXCR on the 5' RACE reads; one entry per CDR3 protein. The table records 15,000 to 20,000 distinct CDR3 sequences, 6% to 8.5% of them present only once. Sample: CD8+ T cells from blood. Receptor source: a woman in her twenties or thirties with HTLV-1-associated myelopathy (HAM/TSP).

In this sample, this clonotype turned up many times. CDR3 protein: CASTPGPTDTEAFF. The CDR3 DNA reads as TGTGCCAGCACACCGGGCCCTACGGATACTGAAGCTTTCTTT. The gene calls are TRBV2 and TRBJ1-1; D gene unclear. CDR1 and CDR2 (germline): SNHLY, FYNNEI. V lost 7 bases and J 5 bases, leaving 17 bases between the germline ends. The CDR3 contains 14 residues.

The table lists this clonotype with many counts. In nucleotides, the CDR3 is TGCATCCCCGGGGCTTTAATGGTATCGAACACTGAAGCTTTCTTT. Protein sequence: CIPGALMVSNTEAFF. This sequence joins TRBV20-1 and TRBJ1-1, with D possibly being TRBD1 (5 bases). Germline-derived CDR1 and CDR2 are DFQATT and SNEGSKA (reference sequence). This CDR3 has 15 residues.

This clonotype has a count of ten or more. The chain recombines TRBV7-9 with TRBJ2-5, with D tentatively TRBD1 (6 bases). This CDR3 region has 14 residues. Germline CDR1 and CDR2: SEHNR and FQNEAQ (reference sequence). Deletions cut 4 bases from V and 2 bases from J, with 11 bases between. CDR3 protein: CASSSLGQQETQYF. The CDR3 DNA reads TGTGCCAGCAGCTCCCTCGGACAGCAAGAGACCCAGTACTTC.

Regarding this clonotype: The CDR3 does not end in the conserved phenylalanine or tryptophan, so this is likely a read error. CDR3 region: CASSLGVVNEQFL. In DNA, the CDR3 is TGTGCCAGCAGTTTAGGTGTAGTGAATGAGCAGTTCCTC. This chain joins TRBV27 and TRBJ2-1; D is uncertain. The germline CDR1 and CDR2 sequences are MNHEY and SMNVEV (reference sequence). There are 13 residues in the CDR3. The ends were cut back, 2 bases at V and 7 bases at J, with 9 bases in the middle.

This clonotype was found many times. This sequence joins TRBV7-8 and TRBJ1-5; TRBD1 aligns across 11 bases. This CDR3 spans 18 amino acids. Germline V gene data show CDR1 as SGHVS and CDR2 as FQNEAQ. The J segment lost 0 bases and the V segment lost 5 bases, leaving 9 bases of the junction unmatched. The CDR3, as DNA: TGTGCCAGCAGCGTCGGGACAGGGGGTCCTTATAGCAATCAGCCCCAGCATTTT. Residues: CASSVGTGGPYSNQPQHF.

This clonotype is large. The V gene is TRBV29-1, the J gene TRBJ1-1, with D possibly matching TRBD1 (6 bases). From germline, CDR1 is SQVTM and CDR2 ANQGSEA. V lost 4 bases and J lost 4, with 13 bases in between. The CDR3 length is 13 residues. The CDR3 is CSVARGEGTEAFF. The CDR3 DNA sequence: TGCAGCGTTGCAAGGGGGGAAGGCACTGAAGCTTTCTTT. The variable domain in full, with the rest retrieved from reference TRBV29-1 and TRBJ1-1, is SAVISQKPSRDICQRGTSLTIQCQVDSQVTMMFWYRQQPGQSLTLIATANQGSEATYESGFVIDKFPISRPNLTFSTLTVSNMSPEDSSIYLCSVARGEGTEAFFGQGTRLTVV.

This clonotype was found many times. The gene calls are TRBV6-2 or TRBV6-3 and TRBJ2-3, with D unresolved. This CDR3 contains 12 residues. The V end lost 4 bases, the J end lost 2 bases, and 4 bases lay between the germline ends. From germline, CDR1 is MNHEY and CDR2 SVGEGT. The CDR3 region is CASSFDTDTQYF. CDR3 coding DNA: TGTGCCAGCAGTTTCGACACAGATACGCAGTATTTT.

This clonotype showed up many times. This chain joins TRBV5-1 and TRBJ1-1, with D maybe TRBD1 (5 bases). The CDR3 spans 14 residues. V dropped 3 bases and J dropped 6 bases, with 15 bases sitting between them. Germline CDR1 is SGHRS and CDR2 is YFSETQ. CDR3: CASSSGGELAEAFF. The DNA of the CDR3 is TGCGCCAGCAGCTCGGGAGGGGAGTTGGCTGAAGCTTTCTTT.

This clonotype was seen at least ten times. J is TRBJ2-3 and V is TRBV5-1, with D hard to call. Germline V lookup: CDR1 SGHRS, CDR2 YFSETQ. Deletions cut 4 bases from V and 5 bases from J, with 11 bases between. The CDR3 runs to 13 residues. CDR3 sequence: CASSLSYIDTQYF. In DNA, the CDR3 is TGCGCCAGCAGCCTTTCTTACATAGATACGCAGTATTTT.

This clonotype was counted many times. The genes are TRBV27 and TRBJ1-6; possibly TRBD1 for D (5 bases). The CDR3 is 20 residues long. The ends were cut back, 0 bases at V and 0 bases at J, with 18 bases in the middle. CDR1 is MNHEY, CDR2 SMNVEV, per germline (reference sequence). CDR3 nucleotide sequence: TGTGCCAGCAGTTTATCGGACTCAGGGAGCTTGAGCTCCTATAATTCACCCCTCCACTTT. Protein product: CASSLSDSGSLSSYNSPLHF.

This clonotype was recorded many times. The genes are TRBV3-1 and TRBJ2-7; D is unresolved. The germline CDR1 and CDR2 sequences are LGHDT and YNNKEL (reference sequence). V was pared by 1 base and J by 3 bases, with 13 bases between. The CDR3 covers 15 residues. For the CDR3, the DNA is TGTGCCAGCAGCCAAGTACCCTACGGCCTCTACGAGCAGTACTTC. Translating gives CASSQVPYGLYEQYF.

This clonotype was observed many times. The chain recombines TRBV20-1 with TRBJ2-2, with D unclear. Germline V gene sequence: CDR1 DFQATT, CDR2 SNEGSKA (reference sequence). CDR3 length: 14 residues. Trimming took 3 bases from V and 1 from J, leaving 9 bases between them. The CDR3 bases are TGCAGTGCTAGGGGCCAAGAGAACACCGGGGAGCTGTTTTTT. It is translated as CSARGQENTGELFF.

This clonotype has a count of ten or more. The V call is TRBV27, the J call TRBJ1-5; a weak D match, TRBD1 (5 bases). Per the germline V gene, CDR1 is MNHEY and CDR2 is SMNVEV (reference sequence). CDR3 length equals 15 residues. Trimming stripped 1 base from V and 3 bases from J, with 10 bases between. The CDR3 loop is CASSLWAGFNQPQHF. CDR3 bases: TGTGCCAGCAGTTTATGGGCAGGGTTCAATCAGCCCCAGCATTTT.

This clonotype occurred many times. The chain joins TRBV9 to TRBJ1-5, with D hard to call. The CDR3 totals 15 residues. Trimming shortened V by 0 bases and J by 4 bases, and 11 bases separated the two germline ends. Germline V lookup: CDR1 SGDLS, CDR2 YYNGEE. DNA of the CDR3: TGTGCCAGCAGCGTAGGGATTGACGGGAATCAGCCCCAGCATTTT. Protein product: CASSVGIDGNQPQHF. The variable domain in full, with the rest retrieved from reference TRBV9 and TRBJ1-5, is DSGVTQTPKHLITATGQRVTLRCSPRSGDLSVYWYQQSLDQGLQFLIQYYNGEERAKGNILERFSAQQFPDLHSELNLSSLELGDSALYFCASSVGIDGNQPQHFGDGTRLSIL.

A word on this clonotype: Because the CDR3's place on the DNA is in doubt, the DNA is left out and the CDR3 is given as listed by TCRdb. CDR3 in amino acids: CASSFYICSASLGTGHTEAFF. V is TRBV5-6 and J is TRBJ1-1. From its first to its last residue, the CDR3 has 21 amino acids. In germline, CDR1 is SGHDT, CDR2 YYEEEE.

This clonotype was seen at least ten times. This chain links TRBV20-1 with TRBJ2-7, with a possible D match to TRBD1 (6 bases). CDR3 size: 11 residues. The V gene's germline CDR1 is DFQATT and CDR2 SNEGSKA (reference sequence). The V gene lost 5 bases and the J gene lost 3 bases, with 8 bases spanning the gap. Here the CDR3 DNA reads TGCAGTGCTCTACAGGGCTACGAGCAGTACTTC. It is translated as CSALQGYEQYF.

In its sample, this clonotype was seen many times. The chain employs TRBV14 and TRBJ2-3; 8 bases are shared with TRBD2. The CDR3 consists of 16 residues. Germline CDR1 and CDR2: SGHDN and FVKESK. J lost 3 bases, V lost 4 bases, and 9 bases had no gene match. DNA of the CDR3: TGTGCCAGCAGCCTGAGCCCTAGCGGGCGAACAGATACGCAGTATTTT. Translating gives CASSLSPSGRTDTQYF.

This clonotype was observed at least ten times. CDR3 DNA sequence: TGTGCCAGCAGCTTAGGAGACAACTCCTACGAGCAGTACTTC. Its protein is CASSLGDNSYEQYF. This chain connects TRBV11-2 to TRBJ2-7, with D uncertain. CDR3 length equals 14 residues. The ends were cut back, 1 base at V and 0 bases at J, with 7 bases in the middle. Germline CDR1 and CDR2: SGHAT and FQNNGV. Combining the CDR3 with reference TRBV11-2 and TRBJ2-7 gives the whole variable domain EAGVAQSPRYKIIEKRQSVAFWCNPISGHATLYWYQQILGQGPKLLIQFQNNGVVDDSQLPKDRFSAERLKGVDSTLKIQPAKLEDSAVYLCASSLGDNSYEQYFGPGTRLTVT.

At least ten counts were recorded for this clonotype. This chain uses TRBV20-1 with TRBJ2-1; 9 nucleotides agree with TRBD1. J was trimmed by 9 bases and V by 0 bases; bases with no gene match: 9. In germline, CDR1 is DFQATT, CDR2 SNEGSKA (reference sequence). The CDR3 extends over 15 amino acids. CDR3 in amino acids: CSAREPGQGYPEQFF. In nucleotides, the CDR3 is TGCAGTGCTAGAGAACCGGGACAGGGATATCCTGAGCAGTTCTTC.

At least ten counts were recorded for this clonotype. In DNA, the CDR3 is TGCAGTGCTCGGGGGGGTAACTATGGCTACACCTTC. Translated, it gives CSARGGNYGYTF. The V gene is TRBV20-1, the J gene TRBJ1-2, with D maybe TRBD1 (5 bases). V lost 5 bases, J lost 1 base, and 8 bases lay in between. This CDR3 spans 12 amino acids. Germline V lookup: CDR1 DFQATT, CDR2 SNEGSKA (reference sequence).

This clonotype was counted at least ten times. The chain combines TRBV21-1 with TRBJ1-5; TRBD1, the table's D call, lacks a check against the DNA. TRBV21-1 is a known pseudogene. The CDR3 spans 15 residues. CDR3 sequence (DNA): TGTGCCAGCAGCAAGCCGGACAGGTCGTATCAGCCCCAGCATTTT. This gives the protein CASSKPDRSYQPQHF.

This clonotype was recorded at least ten times. The chain uses TRBV5-1 and TRBJ1-6, with D hard to call. The CDR3 has 15 amino acids. Germline CDR1 SGHRS, CDR2 YFSETQ. V lost 5 bases and J 2 bases, leaving 11 bases between the germline ends. CDR3 nucleotides: TGCGCCAGCAGAACCGGACTCGCCTATAATTCACCCCTCCACTTT. It specifies CASRTGLAYNSPLHF.

This clonotype was observed at least ten times. The gene calls are TRBV20-1 and TRBJ2-7, with D unresolved. CDR1 and CDR2 (germline): DFQATT, SNEGSKA (reference sequence). The CDR3 is 15 amino acids. The V end was cut by 0 bases, the J end by 2 bases, with 14 bases between. The DNA for the CDR3 is TGCAGTGCTAGAGATCTTAGCCGCGGAACCTACGAGCAGTACTTC. It translates to CSARDLSRGTYEQYF.